A single sample is the source of the 22 T cell receptor beta chains below, sequenced in a study of Tregs in tolerant kidney transplant recipients. Profiling relied on immunoSEQ multiplex PCR, and the TCRdb table lists in-frame clones only, not all of them. The sample totals 30,000 or so clones; its top ten clones hold approximately 15%. The material sequenced was CD8+ T cells from blood, taken before the transplant. The receptor source for this set is a human donor who received a combined kidney and bone marrow transplant.

With regard to this clone: The read comes to an end 3 residues before the CDR3 does, leaving the germline J gene to fill in the end. The rearrangement joins TRBV30 to TRBJ2-5; a weak D match, TRBD2 (6 bases). V was shortened by 0 bases and J by 4 bases, with 15 bases between the two germline ends. Germline-derived CDR1 and CDR2 are GTSNPN and SVGIG (reference sequence). CDR3 size: 15 residues. The CDR3 loop is CAWSVGVRGGETQYF. CDR3 DNA (partial): TGTGCCTGGAGTGTAGGGGTAAGGGGAGGAGAGACC.

CDR3 DNA (partial): TGTGCCAGCTCACCCCTGGACAGGGTGACGGGCTATGAG. Protein: CASSPLDRVTGYE. The whole CDR3 sequence is CASSPLDRVTGYEQFF. The chain uses TRBV18 and TRBJ2-1, with TRBD1 matching 8 bases. Sequencing ends 3 residues short of the CDR3 end; the germline J gene provides the rest. The J segment lost 8 bases and the V segment lost 3 bases, leaving 12 bases of the junction unmatched. CDR1 is KGHSH, CDR2 LQKENI, per germline. CDR3 size: 16 residues. Together with reference TRBV18 and TRBJ2-1, the CDR3 gives the full variable domain: NAGVMQNPRHLVRRRGQEARLRCSPMKGHSHVYWYRQLPEEGLKFMVYLQKENIIDESGMPKERFSAEFPKEGPSILRIQQVVRGDSAAYFCASSPLDRVTGYEQFFGPGTRLTVL.

Note on this clone: The observed sequence ends 3 residues before the CDR3 terminus, with the missing tail filled in from the germline J gene. V gene TRBV7-9 combines with J gene TRBJ2-2; 10 nucleotides match TRBD2. Looked up from germline, CDR1 is SEHNR and CDR2 is FQNEAQ (reference sequence). V shed 5 bases, J shed 7 bases, and the junction held 7 bases outside the gene matches. The CDR3 covers 15 residues. CDR3 DNA (partial): TGTGCCAGCAGCCAAACTAGCGGGAACTTCGGGGAG. It specifies CASSQTSGNFGE. The CDR3 reads in full as CASSQTSGNFGELFF. The variable domain in full, completed from reference TRBV7-9 and TRBJ2-2, reads DTGVSQNPRHKITKRGQNVTFRCDPISEHNRLYWYRQTLGQGPEFLTYFQNEAQLEKSRLLSDRFSAERPKGSFSTLEIQRTEQGDSAMYLCASSQTSGNFGELFFGEGSRLTVL.

Partial CDR3 DNA: TGCAGTGCTAGACTAGCGGGGTCCCACGAG. Translating it yields CSARLAGSHE. The complete CDR3 reads CSARLAGSHEQYF. V is TRBV20-1 and J is TRBJ2-7, with 9 positions matching TRBD2. The read halts 3 residues ahead of the CDR3 end, with the missing end drawn from the germline J gene. CDR1 DFQATT and CDR2 SNEGSKA come from the germline V gene (reference sequence). The CDR3 runs to 13 residues. V gave up 2 bases and J gave up 5 bases; unmatched junction bases: 4.

Concerning this clone itself: The read ends 3 residues shy of where the CDR3 ends; the end is completed using the germline J gene. This sequence joins TRBV5-5 and TRBJ2-1; 8 nucleotides agree with TRBD1. The CDR3 spans 15 residues. Germline values: CDR1 SGHKS, CDR2 YYEKEE (reference sequence). Trimming at V came to 5 bases and at J to 8 bases, leaving 12 bases not matched to a gene. CDR3 bases read: TGTGCCAGCAGGAGGGTTGGCAGGGGGCCCGATGAG. The encoded protein is CASRRVGRGPDE. The entire CDR3 protein is CASRRVGRGPDEQFF.

As for this clone: The read gets to within 3 residues of the CDR3 end, and the germline J gene fills in the rest. V is TRBV29-1 and J is TRBJ2-7; D not resolved. Germline V lookup: CDR1 SQVTM, CDR2 ANQGSEA. The CDR3 has 11 residues. Trimming took off 6 bases at V and 6 bases at J, with 12 bases between the two ends. CDR3 bases read: TGCAGCGTCGATACGTCGGTCGAG. This codes for CSVDTSVE. The whole CDR3 protein reads CSVDTSVEQYF.

Regarding this clone: The read stops 3 residues short of the end of the CDR3; the missing end is completed from the germline J gene. This rearrangement joins TRBV3-1 (or the pseudogene TRBV3-2) to TRBJ2-5, with TRBD2 matching over 13 bases. V lost 4 bases and J lost 3; bases outside the gene matches: 5. Germline-derived CDR1 and CDR2 are LGHDT and YNNKEL (reference sequence). The CDR3 is 16 amino acids. Incomplete CDR3 DNA: TGTGCCAGCAGCCCCGGGACTAGCGGGACAAAAGAGACC. It translates to CASSPGTSGTKET. The full CDR3 is CASSPGTSGTKETQYF.

Concerning this clone itself: The read terminates 3 residues before the CDR3 end, so the remaining end is supplied by the germline J gene. The chain uses TRBV7-6 and TRBJ2-3, with a weak D call TRBD1 (5 bases). V shed 6 bases and J shed 1 base, with 20 bases lying between them. The CDR3 consists of 17 residues. Looked up from germline, CDR1 is SGHVS and CDR2 is FNYEAQ. The covered CDR3 bases are TGTGCCAGCAGTCGACAAGGGGCAGGGTGGGGCACAGATACG. It translates to CASSRQGAGWGTDT. The full CDR3 reads CASSRQGAGWGTDTQYF.

Concerning this clone: Coverage ceases 3 residues before the CDR3 finishes, and the germline J gene fills in the end. The gene calls are TRBV11-2 and TRBJ2-3; 7 bases map to TRBD2. Germline V CDR1 and CDR2: SGHAT, FQNNGV. The V segment lost 10 bases and the J segment 6 bases; nucleotides outside the gene matches: 13. The CDR3 extends over 14 amino acids. The CDR3 protein is CATNIAGLGDTQYF. The sequenced CDR3 bases are TGTGCCACCAACATAGCGGGCCTGGGGGATACG.

Concerning this clone: The read ends 3 residues shy of where the CDR3 ends; the end is completed using the germline J gene. The rearrangement links TRBV29-1 to TRBJ1-2, with D tentatively TRBD1 (5 bases). The ends were cut back, 1 base at V and 0 bases at J, with 9 bases in the middle. This CDR3 spans 14 amino acids. From germline, CDR1 is SQVTM and CDR2 ANQGSEA. The sequenced CDR3 bases are TGCAGCGTTGAAGGCACAGGACCTAACTATGGC. Translation gives CSVEGTGPNYG. The full CDR3 protein is CSVEGTGPNYGYTF.

The CDR3 here is CSAKTGPYEQYF. The DNA read from the CDR3 is TGCAGTGCTAAGACAGGCCCCTACGAG. This chain links TRBV20-1 with TRBJ2-7, with D perhaps matching TRBD1 (6 bases). From the germline J gene comes the end of the CDR3, since the read stops 3 residues before it. The germline V gene has CDR1 DFQATT and CDR2 SNEGSKA (reference sequence). The V and J ends lost 4 bases and 2 bases respectively, with 9 bases between them. The CDR3 is 12 amino acids.

The part of the CDR3 DNA that was read is TGTGCCAGCAGTGAAGCTAGCCATGGC. Its protein is CASSEASHG. The entire CDR3 protein is CASSEASHGYTF. The gene calls are TRBV6-1 and TRBJ1-2; D ambiguous. The DNA ends 3 residues before the CDR3 does, and the rest of the CDR3 is filled in from the germline J gene. The V end was cut by 0 bases, the J end by 6 bases, with 5 bases between. Germline CDR1 is MNHNS and CDR2 is SASEGT. This CDR3 is 12 amino acids long.

In the case of this clone: The read terminates 3 residues before the CDR3 end, so the remaining end is supplied by the germline J gene. This chain uses TRBV5-5 with TRBJ1-1; D call uncertain. The CDR3 is made up of 12 amino acids. V was trimmed by 4 bases and J by 7 bases, leaving 11 bases between them. Germline assignment: CDR1 SGHKS and CDR2 YYEKEE (reference sequence). CDR3 amino acids: CASSPDNHEAFF. The DNA read from the CDR3 is TGTGCCAGCAGCCCTGACAACCATGAA.

Turning to this clone: The observed sequence ends 3 residues before the CDR3 terminus, with the missing tail filled in from the germline J gene. This chain joins TRBV29-1 and TRBJ1-1; D perhaps matches TRBD1 (5 bases). CDR1 and CDR2 from the germline V gene are SQVTM and ANQGSEA. The length of the CDR3 is 12 residues. The V and J ends lost 7 bases and 4 bases respectively, with 13 bases between them. CDR3 loop: CSARVSGTEAFF. The covered CDR3 bases are TGCAGCGCCAGGGTTTCAGGCACTGAA.

About this clone: The CDR3 end lies 3 residues beyond the end of the read and is filled in from the germline J gene. The V and J genes are TRBV20-1 and TRBJ1-5; D call uncertain. This CDR3 comprises 12 residues. Trimming shortened V by 0 bases and J by 6 bases, and 6 bases separated the two germline ends. Germline CDR1 is DFQATT and CDR2 is SNEGSKA (reference sequence). The CDR3 loop reads CSARDSGQPQHF. The DNA read from the CDR3 is TGCAGTGCTAGAGATTCAGGTCAGCCC.

With respect to this clone: The read ends 3 residues early relative to the CDR3; the germline J gene fills the gap. V usage is TRBV6-1 and J usage is TRBJ2-7, with D tentatively TRBD1 (6 bases). V lost 0 bases, J lost 1 base, and 10 bases lay in between. The CDR3 covers 15 residues. Germline V gives CDR1 MNHNS, CDR2 SASEGT. CDR3 protein: CASSEARGPSYEQYF. CDR3 DNA (partial): TGTGCCAGCAGTGAAGCCAGGGGCCCATCCTACGAG.

CDR3 DNA, as far as it was read: TGCAGTGCTAGAGTGGCCGGGACAGGGATAAATTCACCC. This sequence encodes CSARVAGTGINSP. The CDR3 as a whole reads CSARVAGTGINSPLHF. V is TRBV20-1 and J is TRBJ1-6; 9 bases are a match to TRBD1. The read stops 3 residues short of the end of the CDR3; the missing end is completed from the germline J gene. The germline V gene encodes CDR1 DFQATT and CDR2 SNEGSKA (reference sequence). The CDR3 loop spans 16 amino acids. The V gene end was trimmed by 1 base and the J gene end by 7 bases; junction bases not matched to a gene: 8.

Measured by frequency, this clone is medium-sized. The sequence runs out 3 residues before the end of the CDR3; the remainder is reconstructed from the germline J gene. The chain links TRBV10-3 to TRBJ1-1, with 11 bases identical to TRBD1. From germline, CDR1 is ENHRY and CDR2 SYGVKD. This CDR3 contains 16 residues. The V segment lost 2 bases and the J segment 3 bases; nucleotides outside the gene matches: 5. CDR3 in amino acids: CAISEGPGQGDTEAFF. The part of the CDR3 DNA that was read is TGTGCCATCAGTGAGGGGCCGGGACAGGGGGACACTGAA.

Concerning this clone: The CDR3 goes on 3 residues after the read ends, and that part is filled in from the germline J gene. J is TRBJ2-1 and V is TRBV19, with 8 bases aligning to TRBD2. V gave up 6 bases and J gave up 4 bases; unmatched junction bases: 5. Germline V gene sequence: CDR1 LNHDA, CDR2 SQIVND (reference sequence). This CDR3 spans 14 amino acids. CDR3 amino acids: CASSLLAAYNEQFF. CDR3 DNA, as far as it was read: TGTGCCAGTAGCCTACTAGCGGCATACAATGAG.

A note on this clone: Sequencing ends 3 residues short of the CDR3 end; the germline J gene provides the rest. The J gene is TRBJ2-5, the V gene TRBV10-2; 9 nucleotides agree with TRBD1. The V gene's germline CDR1 is WSHSY and CDR2 SAAADI. The CDR3 length is 17 residues. The V and J ends lost 3 bases and 0 bases, in that order; junction bases with no gene match: 8. Incomplete CDR3 DNA: TGCGCCAGCAGTGACCCCACCGGGACAGGGCACCAAGAGACC. Amino acid sequence: CASSDPTGTGHQET. The entire CDR3 sequence reads CASSDPTGTGHQETQYF.

To note about this clone: The CDR3 end lies 3 residues beyond the end of the read and is filled in from the germline J gene. This chain connects TRBV19 to TRBJ2-1, with D hard to call. Germline V lookup: CDR1 LNHDA, CDR2 SQIVND (reference sequence). Trimming left V 5 bases short and J 9 bases short, with 11 bases between. This CDR3 is 12 amino acids long. The chain's CDR3 is CASSHGPFEQFF. The sequenced CDR3 bases are TGTGCCAGTAGTCACGGTCCTTTTGAG.

In regard to this clone: Read data end 3 residues before the CDR3 end; the end is taken from the germline J gene. The chain couples TRBV28 to TRBJ1-1; D is unclear. Trimming removed 1 base at V and 2 bases at J, with 14 bases between. Per the germline V gene, CDR1 is MDHEN and CDR2 is SYDVKM. The CDR3 is 16 residues long. Partial CDR3 DNA: TGTGCCAGCAGTTTATCTCGGGGAATCAGCAACACTGAA. It is translated as CASSLSRGISNTE. The entire CDR3 sequence reads CASSLSRGISNTEAFF.